This entry is about one T cell receptor beta chain. The sample originates from a study of blood T cell repertoires in COVID-19. The overall study: Sites across the United States, Italy and Spain contributed samples from acute and convalescent COVID-19. PBMCs, B-cell-depleted T cells, or T cells provided the cDNA or gDNA that made up the material.

Methods used by the authors: Amplification of reference gene primers provided the estimated nucleated cell counts. TCRdb's table, derived via immunoSEQ multiplex PCR, lists solely in-frame clones and lacks some. From that table come the V and J calls and clone size; the DNA was used to work out D and trimming. The repertoire holds roughly 260,000 clones, about 87% seen once, with approximately 4% in the top ten. The CDR3 runs 14 residues. Trimming took 2 bases from V and 10 from J, leaving 12 bases between them. CDR1 MNHNY and CDR2 SVGAGI come from the germline V gene (reference sequence). This sequence joins TRBV6-6 and TRBJ1-6, with D possibly being TRBD1 (5 bases). The source is a man in his 60s who had recovered from COVID-19. What was sequenced was peripheral blood. The CDR3 DNA is TGTGCCAGCAGTTACGACAGAATTCTCTCACCCCTCCACTTT. The encoded protein is CASSYDRILSPLHF.